One sample yielded the 27 T cell receptor beta chains listed below, sequenced in a study of T cell responses to AZD1222 COVID-19 vaccine. Assay: immunoSEQ multiplex PCR; the TCRdb copy retains only in-frame clones and omits some. Of about 130,000 clones in the sample, about 91% were seen once. This specimen was peripheral blood, taken on day 0 of AZD1222 vaccination. These receptors all stem from an adult in good health.

The genes are TRBV6-5 and TRBJ2-3, with TRBD2 as a possible D gene (7 bases). CDR1 MNHEY and CDR2 SVGAGI come from the germline V gene. This CDR3 has 16 amino acids. The V end lost 2 bases, the J end lost 6 bases, and 18 bases lay between the germline ends. The CDR3 loop reads CASSYGGGLARDTQYF. As DNA, the CDR3 is TGTGCCAGCAGTTACGGCGGGGGCCTTGCACGCGATACGCAGTATTTT.

This chain uses TRBV5-1 with TRBJ1-3, with D tentatively TRBD1 (6 bases). The CDR3 has 14 residues. Germline-derived CDR1 and CDR2 are SGHRS and YFSETQ. The V and J ends lost 0 bases and 6 bases respectively, with 10 bases between them. The CDR3 DNA reads as TGCGCCAGCAGCTTGGACAGGGACGCAAACACCATATATTTT. It specifies CASSLDRDANTIYF.

This rearrangement joins TRBV4-3 to TRBJ2-2; TRBD1 might be the D (6 bases). The CDR3 is made up of 14 amino acids. Between the trimmed V and J ends, which lost 3 bases and 6 bases, there was a span of 11 bases. In germline, CDR1 is LGHNA, CDR2 YSLEER. CDR3 DNA: TGCGCCAGCAGCCAGTCACAGGGTTCCGGGGAGCTGTTTTTT. It codes for CASSQSQGSGELFF.

V usage is TRBV29-1 and J usage is TRBJ1-1; 7 bases line up with TRBD1. Unmatched junction bases numbered 8, after V lost 7 bases and J lost 0 bases. This CDR3 is built from 14 residues. Germline V gene lookup returns CDR1 SQVTM and CDR2 ANQGSEA. The CDR3 reads CSAPETGMNTEAFF. CDR3 in DNA: TGCAGCGCACCAGAGACAGGGATGAACACTGAAGCTTTCTTT.

The CDR3 sequence is CASSPRAGAGEQFF. The CDR3 DNA reads TGTGCCAGCAGCCCCCGGGCCGGGGCGGGTGAGCAGTTCTTC. J is TRBJ2-1 and V is TRBV7-8, with D perhaps TRBD1 or TRBD2 (5 bases each). The CDR3 is made up of 14 amino acids. Germline V gene lookup returns CDR1 SGHVS and CDR2 FQNEAQ. V was cut by 5 bases and J by 9 bases, with 17 bases left in between.

The V and J genes are TRBV5-5 and TRBJ1-6; TRBD1 might be the D (6 bases). This CDR3 contains 15 residues. From germline, CDR1 is SGHKS and CDR2 YYEKEE (reference sequence). Trimming took off 0 bases at V and 8 bases at J, with 12 bases between the two ends. In DNA, the CDR3 is TGTGCCAGCAGCTTGGCCGGGACACGACATTCACCCCTCCACTTT. Its protein product is CASSLAGTRHSPLHF.

The V call is TRBV7-2, the J call TRBJ2-1; TRBD1 agrees at 7 bases. V lost 7 bases, J lost 2 bases, and 5 bases stayed unmatched. Germline lookup yields CDR1 SGHTA and CDR2 FQGNSA. This CDR3 contains 14 residues. The CDR3 sequence: CASKGGVPYNEQFF. The CDR3 nucleotides are TGTGCCAGCAAAGGGGGCGTCCCCTACAATGAGCAGTTCTTC.

The chain joins TRBV12-5 to TRBJ2-2, with 9 bases matching TRBD1. Looked up from germline, CDR1 is LGHNT and CDR2 is FRNRAP. The CDR3 is 14 residues long. The junction had 6 bases not matched to a gene; V was cut back by 7 bases and J by 6 bases. In DNA, the CDR3 is TGTGCTAGTGCGGGGACAGGGAGGGCCGGGGAGCTGTTTTTT. Amino acids: CASAGTGRAGELFF.

The chain joins TRBV6-5 to TRBJ1-2; 7 bases align to TRBD1. From germline, CDR1 is MNHEY and CDR2 SVGAGI. J was trimmed by 4 bases and V by 3 bases; bases with no gene match: 11. This CDR3 has 16 residues. CDR3 sequence: CASSYERTGGTYGYTF. For the CDR3, the DNA is TGTGCCAGCAGTTATGAACGGACAGGCGGTACCTATGGCTACACCTTC.

In DNA form, the CDR3 reads TGTGCCAGCAGCCATAGGGATGAGCAGTTCTTC. This codes for CASSHRDEQFF. The chain employs TRBV4-2 and TRBJ2-1, with D uncertain. Germline V gene data show CDR1 as LGHNA and CDR2 as YNFKEQ. The CDR3 loop spans 11 amino acids. The V gene lost 3 bases and the J gene lost 8 bases, with 5 bases spanning the gap.

The CDR3 sequence: CATSRRGVSTNEKLFF. Written as DNA, the CDR3 is TGTGCCACCAGCAGGCGTGGGGTTTCGACTAATGAAAAACTGTTTTTT. V and J are TRBV15 and TRBJ1-4; D unclear. Looked up from germline, CDR1 is LNHNV and CDR2 is YYDKDF (reference sequence). The V end lost 3 bases, the J end lost 2 bases, and 13 bases lay between the germline ends. The CDR3 has 16 amino acids.

CDR3 sequence (DNA): TGTGCCAGCAGCTTCGACGGGACAGCTTGGGGTACTGAAGCTTTCTTT. This encodes CASSFDGTAWGTEAFF. V usage is TRBV3-1 (or the pseudogene TRBV3-2) and J usage is TRBJ1-1, with 7 bases fitting TRBD1. Germline trimming cut 5 bases from V and 5 bases from J; bases unmatched to any gene: 14. In germline, CDR1 is LGHDT, CDR2 YNNKEL (reference sequence). This CDR3 comprises 16 residues.

V is TRBV10-3 and J is TRBJ1-6; the D is unclear. The CDR3 is made up of 16 amino acids. V lost 7 bases and J 0 bases, leaving 13 bases between the germline ends. Germline V CDR1 and CDR2: ENHRY, SYGVKD. DNA of the CDR3: TGTGCCATCAAAGCATCACAGAGCTCCTATAATTCACCCCTCCACTTT. Residues: CAIKASQSSYNSPLHF.

The chain has TRBV7-9 and TRBJ2-7; D tentatively reads TRBD1 or TRBD2 (6 bases each). This CDR3 is 15 amino acids long. CDR1 SEHNR and CDR2 FQNEAQ come from the germline V gene (reference sequence). V lost 5 bases and J lost 3, with 17 bases in between. This CDR3 reads CASSDTSRGGYEQYF. CDR3 sequence (DNA): TGTGCCAGCAGCGATACGTCCAGGGGAGGCTACGAGCAGTACTTC.

The rearrangement uses TRBV5-4 and TRBJ2-1; TRBD2 aligns across 8 bases. In germline, CDR1 is SGHNT, CDR2 YYREEE (reference sequence). V shed 4 bases and J 7 bases; nucleotides not matched to a gene: 7. This CDR3 comprises 14 residues. Here the CDR3 reads CASSPGGALNEQFF. The CDR3 DNA reads as TGTGCCAGCAGCCCCGGGGGGGCATTGAATGAGCAGTTCTTC.

The CDR3 sequence: CASSTVGAGDTQYF. The CDR3 DNA reads as TGTGCCAGCAGTACCGTGGGAGCGGGAGATACGCAGTATTTT. This chain joins TRBV6-5 and TRBJ2-3; perhaps TRBD2 as D (6 bases). The ends were cut back, 5 bases at V and 5 bases at J, with 14 bases in the middle. The CDR3 sequence is 14 residues long. Per germline, CDR1 MNHEY and CDR2 SVGAGI.

The rearrangement uses TRBV7-9 and TRBJ2-1; possible D gene TRBD2, 7 bases. The CDR3 length is 12 residues. The germline V gene has CDR1 SEHNR and CDR2 FQNEAQ (reference sequence). V lost 5 bases and J lost 9, with 11 bases in between. Here the CDR3 reads CASSRGAGEQFF. The CDR3 DNA is TGTGCCAGCAGCCGGGGGGCGGGTGAGCAGTTCTTC.

V is TRBV9 and J is TRBJ2-2; TRBD2 agrees at 15 bases. Germline V gene lookup returns CDR1 SGDLS and CDR2 YYNGEE. Trimming at V came to 2 bases and at J to 4 bases, leaving 6 bases not matched to a gene. CDR3 length: 18 amino acids. The CDR3 DNA sequence: TGTGCCAGCAGCGTGGGGACTAGCGGGGGGACGGGCACCGGGGAGCTGTTTTTT. Protein product: CASSVGTSGGTGTGELFF.

This clone was seen a single time. This chain links TRBV5-6 with TRBJ1-1, with 12 bases lining up with TRBD1. The CDR3 covers 18 residues. J gave up 1 base and V 1 base, and 8 bases lay outside the gene matches. The germline gives CDR1 SGHDT, CDR2 YYEEEE. The CDR3 reads CASSLPGQGAIGNTEAFF. The CDR3 DNA reads TGTGCCAGCAGCTTGCCGGGACAGGGGGCGATCGGGAACACTGAAGCTTTCTTT.

This chain uses TRBV7-2 with TRBJ1-3, with TRBD1 as a possible D gene (5 bases). The V gene's germline CDR1 is SGHTA and CDR2 FQGNSA. The V end was cut by 3 bases, the J end by 1 base, with 7 bases between. CDR3 length: 14 residues. The CDR3 loop is CASSFQGSGNTIYF. The CDR3, as DNA: TGTGCCAGCAGCTTCCAGGGTTCTGGAAACACCATATATTTT.

The chain is built from TRBV5-5 and TRBJ1-5; 7 bases align to TRBD1. CDR1 is SGHKS, CDR2 YYEKEE, per germline (reference sequence). The CDR3 is made up of 17 amino acids. V was clipped by 9 bases and J by 0 bases; unmatched bases: 15. The CDR3 DNA reads as TGTGCCATTAACCGGGACAGAGACTTCTATAGCAATCAGCCCCAGCATTTT. Translating gives CAINRDRDFYSNQPQHF. The full variable domain, with the rest looked up from reference TRBV5-5 and TRBJ1-5, is DAGVTQSPTHLIKTRGQQVTLRCSPISGHKSVSWYQQVLGQGPQFIFQYYEKEERGRGNFPDRFSARQFPNYSSELNVNALLLGDSALYLCAINRDRDFYSNQPQHFGDGTRLSIL.

The chain has TRBV28 and TRBJ1-2, with a weak D call TRBD1 (5 bases). The CDR3 spans 14 residues. V was trimmed by 4 bases and J by 8 bases, leaving 17 bases between them. The V gene's germline CDR1 is MDHEN and CDR2 SYDVKM. The CDR3 sequence is CASSSSYRQHGYTF. As DNA, the CDR3 is TGTGCCAGCAGTTCTTCCTACAGGCAACACGGCTACACCTTC.

V gene TRBV7-2 combines with J gene TRBJ1-6; 10 bases fit TRBD1. V shed 5 bases, J shed 10 bases, and the junction held 5 bases outside the gene matches. CDR3 size: 14 residues. Germline V gene sequence: CDR1 SGHTA, CDR2 FQGNSA. The CDR3 loop reads CASSQDRGYSPLHF. As DNA, the CDR3 is TGTGCCAGCAGCCAGGACAGGGGGTACTCACCCCTCCACTTT.

Many counts were recorded for this clone. The chain employs TRBV19 and TRBJ2-1; 11 bases match TRBD2. In germline, CDR1 is LNHDA, CDR2 SQIVND (reference sequence). The CDR3 consists of 16 residues. V was pared by 4 bases and J by 4 bases, with 6 bases of the junction left unmatched. CDR3 residues: CASSTLGLAVYNEQFF. CDR3 DNA: TGTGCCAGTAGTACCTTGGGACTAGCGGTTTACAATGAGCAGTTCTTC.

This clone appeared a single time. The rearrangement joins TRBV10-1 to TRBJ1-6, with unresolved D. The CDR3 totals 14 residues. Deletions cut 5 bases from V and 1 base from J, with 6 bases between. CDR1 is WNHNN, CDR2 SYGVQD, per germline (reference sequence). The CDR3: CASSQNSYNSPLHF. DNA of the CDR3: TGCGCCAGCAGTCAAAATTCCTATAATTCACCCCTCCACTTT.

The rearrangement links TRBV11-3 to TRBJ2-3; D gene ambiguous. The CDR3 totals 14 residues. The V gene's germline CDR1 is SGHNT and CDR2 YENEEA. V lost 1 base, J lost 0 bases, and 5 bases lay in between. The CDR3 bases are TGTGCCAGCAGCTTAGGTCTCAGCACAGATACGCAGTATTTT. Translated, it gives CASSLGLSTDTQYF.

This clone occurred once. The CDR3 is CASRSQLGEKLFF. CDR3 nucleotides: TGTGCCAGCAGGTCTCAGCTCGGAGAAAAACTGTTTTTT. The rearrangement joins TRBV5-8 to TRBJ1-4; D not resolved. Per the germline V gene, CDR1 is SGHTS and CDR2 is YDEGEE. CDR3 length: 13 amino acids. With 5 bases removed from V and 8 bases from J, the gap between germline ends came to 13 bases.